Shown below are 7 T cell receptor beta chains from a single sample sequenced in a study of blood T cell repertoires in COVID-19 (dated by TCRdb to the early 2020s). The library came from the immunoSEQ multiplex PCR assay. TCRdb carries this immuneACCESS record with in-frame sequences only. Its versions omit some clonotypes, under half of them owing to an unresolved V gene in the studies checked, with the rest unexplained. Recorded for this sample are around 320,000 clones; 70% to 90% of them occurred a single time. 7.2% of the sample rests with the top ten. The sequenced sample consisted of peripheral blood. The receptors shown here come from a human donor in a cohort sampled during active COVID-19.

V is TRBV7-9 and J is TRBJ1-2, with 12 bases aligning to TRBD1. Germline V gene lookup returns CDR1 SEHNR and CDR2 FQNEAQ (reference sequence). The V gene end was trimmed by 3 bases and the J gene end by 4 bases; junction bases not matched to a gene: 6. The CDR3 extends over 16 amino acids. The CDR3 DNA sequence: TGTGCCAGCAGCTTGGGACAGGGGGCCGACTTCTATGGCTACACCTTC. Its translation is CASSLGQGADFYGYTF.

The chain recombines TRBV14 with TRBJ1-1; weak D call: TRBD1 (6 bases). From germline, CDR1 is SGHDN and CDR2 FVKESK. The V end lost 6 bases, the J end lost 1 base, and 9 bases lay between the germline ends. The CDR3 consists of 13 residues. The CDR3 DNA sequence: TGTGCCAGCAGACCGACAGGGAACACTGAAGCTTTCTTT. Protein: CASRPTGNTEAFF.

This CDR3 reads CASLGTGQDGYTF. For the CDR3, the DNA is TGTGCCAGCCTCGGGACAGGGCAAGATGGCTACACCTTC. V usage is TRBV25-1 and J usage is TRBJ1-2, with 9 bases lining up with TRBD1. This CDR3 is 13 amino acids long. Germline-derived CDR1 and CDR2 are MGHDK and SYGVNS. V lost 8 bases, J lost 6 bases, and 7 bases stayed unmatched.

The rearrangement links TRBV18 to TRBJ2-5; 8 bases fit TRBD2. Trimming removed 6 bases from V and 1 base from J; junction bases left unmatched: 10. CDR3 length equals 16 residues. Germline CDR1 is KGHSH and CDR2 is LQKENI. The CDR3 coding sequence is TGTGCCAGCTCGCGTATAATTACTAGCGGCCAAGAGACCCAGTACTTC. Its protein product is CASSRIITSGQETQYF.

This clone occurred once. This chain joins TRBV27 and TRBJ2-7, with D perhaps TRBD2 (7 bases). V lost 5 bases and J 3 bases, leaving 11 bases between the germline ends. The CDR3 spans 13 residues. The germline gives CDR1 MNHEY, CDR2 SMNVEV (reference sequence). The DNA for the CDR3 is TGTGCCAGCAGTAGGGGGGGTAGCTACGAGCAGTACTTC. It is translated as CASSRGGSYEQYF.

This clone was recorded a few times. The chain couples TRBV14 to TRBJ2-7; 11 bases align to TRBD1. The CDR3 runs to 15 residues. Germline CDR1 SGHDN, CDR2 FVKESK. The V and J ends lost 6 bases and 4 bases, in that order; junction bases with no gene match: 8. The CDR3 reads CASRPGTGGMYEQYF. The CDR3 nucleotides are TGTGCCAGCAGACCCGGGACAGGGGGTATGTACGAGCAGTACTTC.

The chain carries TRBV30 and TRBJ1-2, with D possibly matching TRBD1 (5 bases). The CDR3 totals 14 residues. Germline assignment: CDR1 GTSNPN and CDR2 SVGIG (reference sequence). The germline V and J ends were trimmed by 4 bases and 4 bases, with 16 bases remaining between them. The CDR3 here is CAWTIGQAAYGYTF. The CDR3 region has the DNA TGTGCCTGGACCATAGGACAAGCAGCCTATGGCTACACCTTC. Using reference TRBV30 and TRBJ1-2 for the parts outside the CDR3, the full variable domain is SQTIHQWPATLVQPVGSPLSLECTVEGTSNPNLYWYRQAAGRGLQLLFYSVGIGQISSEVPQNLSASRPQDRQFILSSKKLLLSDSGFYLCAWTIGQAAYGYTFGSGTRLTVV.